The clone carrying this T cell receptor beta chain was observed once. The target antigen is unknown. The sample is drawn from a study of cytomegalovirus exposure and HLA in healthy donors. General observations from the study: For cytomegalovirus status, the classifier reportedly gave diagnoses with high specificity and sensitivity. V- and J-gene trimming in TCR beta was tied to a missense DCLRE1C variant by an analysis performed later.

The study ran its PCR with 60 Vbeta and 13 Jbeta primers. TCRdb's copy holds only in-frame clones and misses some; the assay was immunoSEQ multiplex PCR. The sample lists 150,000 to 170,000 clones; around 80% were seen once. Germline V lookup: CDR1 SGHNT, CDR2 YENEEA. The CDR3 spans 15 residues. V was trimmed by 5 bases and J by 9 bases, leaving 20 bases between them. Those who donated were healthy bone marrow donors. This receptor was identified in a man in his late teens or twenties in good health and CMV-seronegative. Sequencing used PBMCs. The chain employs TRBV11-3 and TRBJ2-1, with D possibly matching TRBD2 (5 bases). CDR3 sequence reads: CASSPGEASNLEQFF. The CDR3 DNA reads TGTGCCAGCAGCCCTGGGGAAGCTAGCAATCTTGAGCAGTTCTTC.